The 24 T cell receptor beta chains in this list originate from one sample, sequenced in a study of cytomegalovirus exposure and HLA in healthy donors. Vbeta (60) and Jbeta (13) primers were used in the PCR. Here immunoSEQ multiplex PCR was the method, and the copy in TCRdb shows in-frame clones only, minus some. The table shows roughly 130,000 clones, with roughly 77% occurring only once. The sample consisted of PBMCs. The receptors here all came from a woman between 40 and 55 years old in good health and CMV-seropositive.

This clone has more than one count but fewer than ten. This chain uses TRBV21-1 with TRBJ1-1; the tabulated D call, TRBD1, remains unverified against the DNA. TRBV21-1 is a pseudogene segment. This CDR3 spans 14 amino acids. The CDR3, as DNA: TGTGCCAGCAGCAATGAGACAGGGAACACTGAAGCTTTCTTT. Translation: CASSNETGNTEAFF.

V gene TRBV9 combines with J gene TRBJ2-7; TRBD1 matches 11 bases. After removal of 4 bases from V and 5 bases from J, the junction contained 14 bases not matched to a gene. From germline, CDR1 is SGDLS and CDR2 YYNGEE. There are 17 residues in the CDR3. The CDR3 coding sequence is TGTGCCAGCAGCCCGAGCCGGACAGGGGGCTTATTAAACGAGCAGTACTTC. This codes for CASSPSRTGGLLNEQYF.

The rearrangement joins TRBV27 to TRBJ1-6; the match to TRBD1 covers 7 bases. Germline V lookup: CDR1 MNHEY, CDR2 SMNVEV (reference sequence). The trim removed 2 bases at V and 5 bases at J, leaving 3 bases unmatched. The CDR3 runs to 15 residues. Here the CDR3 reads CASSLRDSNNSPLHF. The CDR3 bases are TGTGCCAGCAGTTTAAGGGACAGCAATAATTCACCCCTCCACTTT.

The CDR3 here is CASSLVVGVDIQYF. Written as DNA, the CDR3 is TGCGCCAGCAGCCTAGTGGTAGGGGTGGACATTCAGTACTTC. V gene TRBV4-1 combines with J gene TRBJ2-4; D may be TRBD1 (5 bases). Germline lookup yields CDR1 MGHRA and CDR2 YSYEKL. The CDR3 extends over 14 amino acids. The V gene lost 4 bases and the J gene lost 8 bases, with 15 bases spanning the gap.

The V and J genes are TRBV9 and TRBJ2-3; a weak D match, TRBD2 (5 bases). This CDR3 region has 13 residues. V lost 3 bases and J lost 4, with 9 bases in between. Germline CDR1 is SGDLS and CDR2 is YYNGEE. The CDR3 DNA reads as TGTGCCAGCAGCGACCCGAGGGCAGATACGCAGTATTTT. The encoded protein is CASSDPRADTQYF.

The CDR3 loop reads CASSFLAVYEQYF. In DNA form, the CDR3 reads TGTGCCAGCAGCTTTTTGGCAGTTTACGAGCAGTACTTC. The chain links TRBV11-2 to TRBJ2-7; D unclear. The germline gives CDR1 SGHAT, CDR2 FQNNGV. This CDR3 comprises 13 residues. Trimming removed 3 bases from V and 4 bases from J, with 10 bases in between.

The chain employs TRBV19 and TRBJ2-7; 8 nucleotides agree with TRBD1. The germline V gene has CDR1 LNHDA and CDR2 SQIVND (reference sequence). The CDR3 is 15 amino acids. V trimming: 0 bases; J trimming: 2 bases; junction bases outside the gene matches: 3. The CDR3, as DNA: TGTGCCAGTAGTATAGACGGACAGGGCCCCTACGAGCAGTACTTC. This encodes CASSIDGQGPYEQYF.

The V and J genes are TRBV4-3 and TRBJ2-7; D may be TRBD1 (6 bases). The V end was cut by 0 bases, the J end by 5 bases, with 14 bases between. Germline values: CDR1 LGHNA, CDR2 YSLEER. The CDR3 has 15 residues. This chain's CDR3 is CASSQEGYRADEQYF. CDR3 nucleotide sequence: TGCGCCAGCAGCCAAGAGGGGTACAGGGCGGACGAGCAGTACTTC.

The rearrangement joins TRBV5-1 to TRBJ2-5; TRBD1 aligns across 7 bases. Germline V gene lookup returns CDR1 SGHRS and CDR2 YFSETQ. CDR3 length: 17 amino acids. V was pared by 1 base and J by 2 bases, with 11 bases of the junction left unmatched. The CDR3 DNA sequence: TGCGCCAGCAGCTTGACAGGGGACAGCTCCTATCAAGAGACCCAGTACTTC. It yields the protein CASSLTGDSSYQETQYF. Supplemented by reference TRBV5-1 and TRBJ2-5, the full variable domain reads KAGVTQTPRYLIKTRGQQVTLSCSPISGHRSVSWYQQTPGQGLQFLFEYFSETQRNKGNFPGRFSGRQFSNSRSEMNVSTLELGDSALYLCASSLTGDSSYQETQYFGPGTRLLVL.

The chain employs TRBV13 and TRBJ2-7; D is unclear. The V gene's germline CDR1 is PRHDT and CDR2 FYEKMQ (reference sequence). Trimming left V 3 bases short and J 9 bases short, with 12 bases between. The CDR3 consists of 12 residues. The DNA for the CDR3 is TGTGCCAGCAGCTTGTTTCAGGAAGTGCAGTACTTC. Its protein is CASSLFQEVQYF.

V is TRBV9 and J is TRBJ2-5; D is unresolved. Trimming cost V 3 bases and J 9 bases, with 24 bases left between them. Germline CDR1 is SGDLS and CDR2 is YYNGEE. The CDR3 sequence is 16 residues long. The CDR3: CASSGPASSTSEPQYF. CDR3 nucleotide sequence: TGTGCCAGCAGCGGCCCGGCCTCGAGCACGAGCGAGCCCCAGTACTTC.

V gene TRBV14 combines with J gene TRBJ1-2, with D maybe TRBD1 (5 bases). From germline, CDR1 is SGHDN and CDR2 FVKESK. Trimming stripped 3 bases from V and 4 bases from J, with 9 bases between. This CDR3 is built from 13 residues. The CDR3 DNA reads TGTGCCAGCAGCCAGATGGGGCCCTATGGCTACACCTTC. Translated: CASSQMGPYGYTF.

On this clone itself: The same CDR3 also results from other DNA sequences found in this sample. The CDR3: CASKDRGSYEQYF. Here the CDR3 DNA reads TGTGCCAGCAAGGATCGGGGCTCCTACGAGCAGTACTTC. The chain uses TRBV27 and TRBJ2-7; D may be TRBD2 (5 bases). The CDR3 consists of 13 residues. With 7 bases removed from V and 0 bases from J, the gap between germline ends came to 10 bases. Germline values: CDR1 MNHEY, CDR2 SMNVEV (reference sequence).

The chain links TRBV5-1 to TRBJ1-4; 7 bases are shared with TRBD1. The V segment lost 2 bases and the J segment 1 base; nucleotides outside the gene matches: 5. Germline loops: CDR1 SGHRS, CDR2 YFSETQ. This CDR3 has 16 residues. The CDR3 sequence: CASSLRQGGTNEKLFF. The CDR3 DNA reads as TGCGCCAGCAGCTTACGACAGGGTGGAACTAATGAAAAACTGTTTTTT.

The chain is built from TRBV6-6 and TRBJ2-3; no definite D call. CDR3 length equals 14 residues. V gave up 3 bases and J gave up 6 bases, with 13 bases separating them. Looked up from germline, CDR1 is MNHNY and CDR2 is SVGAGI (reference sequence). The CDR3 DNA reads TGTGCCAGCAGTTATTCTGAGCTCGCGGATACGCAGTATTTT. It yields the protein CASSYSELADTQYF.

The genes are TRBV2 and TRBJ2-7; 8 bases align to TRBD1. Germline V CDR1 and CDR2: SNHLY, FYNNEI. The CDR3 is 15 residues long. The V segment lost 0 bases and the J segment 6 bases; nucleotides outside the gene matches: 7. CDR3 region: CASSEAQGAITEQYF. The CDR3 DNA sequence: TGTGCCAGCAGTGAAGCCCAGGGGGCTATCACCGAGCAGTACTTC.

The chain joins TRBV6-5 to TRBJ1-5, with TRBD1 as a possible D gene (6 bases). Trimming shortened V by 5 bases and J by 5 bases, and 10 bases separated the two germline ends. This CDR3 contains 13 residues. Germline-derived CDR1 and CDR2 are MNHEY and SVGAGI. Here the CDR3 DNA reads TGTGCCAGCAGTACAGGGATGGATCAGCCCCAGCATTTT. As protein: CASSTGMDQPQHF.

The chain is built from TRBV15 and TRBJ2-2, with D unclear. The CDR3 runs to 16 residues. V gave up 0 bases and J gave up 6 bases, with 14 bases separating them. CDR1 and CDR2 (germline): LNHNV, YYDKDF (reference sequence). The CDR3 here is CATSRDSTVASGELFF. CDR3 DNA sequence: TGTGCCACCAGCAGAGATTCGACTGTGGCGTCCGGGGAGCTGTTTTTT.

The V gene is TRBV30, the J gene TRBJ1-1; no firm D call. The ends were cut back, 5 bases at V and 5 bases at J, with 15 bases in the middle. This CDR3 contains 13 residues. Germline values: CDR1 GTSNPN, CDR2 SVGIG (reference sequence). The CDR3 loop reads CAWGPMGGTEAFF. In DNA form, the CDR3 reads TGTGCCTGGGGACCAATGGGAGGGACTGAAGCTTTCTTT.

CDR3 DNA: TGTGCTAGTGGTTTGGGTCGGGGTGATTCACCCCTCCACTTT. This translates into CASGLGRGDSPLHF. V usage is TRBV12-5 and J usage is TRBJ1-6; the D is unclear. The germline CDR1 and CDR2 sequences are LGHNT and FRNRAP. This CDR3 region has 14 residues. V was cut by 1 base and J by 8 bases, with 9 bases left in between.

The chain has TRBV4-2 and TRBJ2-7; 14 bases are a match to TRBD2. CDR1 and CDR2 (germline): LGHNA, YNFKEQ. The CDR3 has 15 residues. Trimming at V came to 3 bases and at J to 9 bases, leaving 7 bases not matched to a gene. This CDR3 is CASSHPGLAGAGQYF. CDR3 nucleotide sequence: TGTGCCAGCAGCCACCCGGGACTAGCGGGAGCAGGGCAGTACTTC.

V usage is TRBV5-1 and J usage is TRBJ2-7; maybe TRBD2 (5 bases). Per germline, CDR1 SGHRS and CDR2 YFSETQ. V was clipped by 1 base and J by 1 base, with 12 bases between them. The CDR3 extends over 15 amino acids. Here the CDR3 DNA reads TGCGCCAGCAGCTTGAATACGGGGATTTCCTACGAGCAGTACTTC. Amino acid sequence: CASSLNTGISYEQYF.

DNA for the CDR3: TGTGCCAGTAGTATGACAGGGAGCAATAATTCACCCCTCCACTTT. Translated: CASSMTGSNNSPLHF. This chain links TRBV19 with TRBJ1-6, with 7 bases matching TRBD1. The germline V gene encodes CDR1 LNHDA and CDR2 SQIVND (reference sequence). Trimming removed 3 bases from V and 5 bases from J; junction bases left unmatched: 4. The length of the CDR3 is 15 residues.

CDR3 in DNA: TGCAGCGTTGGGGCAGGCGCAGGGGGCCCCACCCAGTACTTC. This translates into CSVGAGAGGPTQYF. The rearrangement joins TRBV29-1 to TRBJ2-5; 8 bases are a match to TRBD1. Germline V gives CDR1 SQVTM, CDR2 ANQGSEA. J gave up 8 bases and V 4 bases, and 12 bases lay outside the gene matches. The CDR3 spans 14 residues.